The 22 T cell receptor beta chains in this list originate from one sample, sequenced in a study of T cells in Graves' hyperthyroidism and ophthalmopathy. Authors of the study amplified TCR beta CDR3 regions from RNA transcripts. Using the HTBI primer set, a first-round RT-PCR was run on the TCR CDR3. TCRdb reprocessed the multiplex PCR reads via MiXCR and lists one record per CDR3 protein. The sample shows approximately 400,000 distinct CDR3 sequences, about 18% of them seen only once. The sequenced sample was blood. The receptors were sampled from a man aged 18 to 30 with Graves' ophthalmopathy.

In its sample, this clonotype was seen a few times. This chain links TRBV10-3 with TRBJ2-5, with a weak D call TRBD2 (6 bases). The germline gives CDR1 ENHRY, CDR2 SYGVKD. The CDR3 runs to 12 residues. V was clipped by 8 bases and J by 5 bases, with 12 bases between them. The CDR3 region has the DNA TGTGCCATCCGAGGCGGGGAGGAGACCCAGTACTTC. Its translation is CAIRGGEETQYF.

This clonotype was seen a few times. This may arise from a read error, as a much more abundant clone is one base away. The gene calls are TRBV7-9 and TRBJ2-5; D assignment may be TRBD1 or TRBD2 (5 bases each). Germline V lookup: CDR1 SEHNR, CDR2 FQNEAQ (reference sequence). This CDR3 is 14 amino acids long. The V end lost 5 bases, the J end lost 4 bases, and 14 bases lay between the germline ends. The CDR3 protein is CASSQGTFRETQYF. The CDR3 DNA is TGTGCCAGCAGCCAAGGGACGTTTCGAGAGACCCAGTACTTC. The variable domain in full, completed from reference TRBV7-9 and TRBJ2-5, reads DTGVSQNPRHKITKRGQNVTFRCDPISEHNRLYWYRQTLGQGPEFLTYFQNEAQLEKSRLLSDRFSAERPKGSFSTLEIQRTEQGDSAMYLCASSQGTFRETQYFGPGTRLLVL.

The rearrangement uses TRBV9 and TRBJ2-7; the match to TRBD2 covers 8 bases. Unmatched junction bases numbered 13, after V lost 2 bases and J lost 0 bases. Germline V gene sequence: CDR1 SGDLS, CDR2 YYNGEE. This CDR3 spans 18 amino acids. The CDR3 sequence is CASSVGPERGPTSYEQYF. The CDR3 nucleotides are TGTGCCAGCAGCGTGGGTCCGGAGCGGGGGCCCACCTCCTACGAGCAGTACTTC.

This clonotype has a count of ten or more. This chain links TRBV13 with TRBJ1-1, with 9 bases matching TRBD1. Germline V gives CDR1 PRHDT, CDR2 FYEKMQ (reference sequence). This CDR3 is 16 amino acids long. Trimming at V came to 5 bases and at J to 3 bases, leaving 10 bases not matched to a gene. The CDR3 nucleotides read TGTGCCAGCAGCATATCTACAGGGGGCTATGACACTGAAGCTTTCTTT. Protein sequence: CASSISTGGYDTEAFF.

This clonotype has only a few counts. The junction departs from germline at one end; a sequencing error may be responsible. In DNA, the CDR3 is TGTGCCAGCAGTGTAGCCAAAAACATTCAGTACTTC. Encoded protein: CASSVAKNIQYF. The chain is built from TRBV12-3 or TRBV12-4 and TRBJ2-4; D remains unclear. CDR3 length: 12 amino acids.

This clonotype appeared a few times. A single base separates this from a much larger clone, so it may be a read error. The chain is built from TRBV2 and TRBJ2-7; 7 bases align to TRBD1. Germline CDR1 is SNHLY and CDR2 is FYNNEI. CDR3 length equals 12 residues. J was trimmed by 7 bases and V by 10 bases; bases with no gene match: 10. CDR3 loop: CANSWTGGEQYF. CDR3 coding DNA: TGTGCCAACAGCTGGACAGGCGGGGAGCAGTACTTC.

This clonotype was seen many times. V usage is TRBV6-1 and J usage is TRBJ2-7, with 8 bases matching TRBD1. This CDR3 is 13 amino acids long. The V gene's germline CDR1 is MNHNS and CDR2 SASEGT. The V gene end was trimmed by 10 bases and the J gene end by 5 bases; junction bases not matched to a gene: 10. The DNA for the CDR3 is TGTGCCACCGCTTCTGGACAGGGTGACGAGCAGTACTTC. Its translation is CATASGQGDEQYF.

This clonotype was observed many times. The chain joins TRBV20-1 to TRBJ2-1, with D maybe TRBD1 (6 bases). The CDR3 has 13 amino acids. Trimming stripped 5 bases from V and 5 bases from J, with 13 bases between. Germline CDR1 reads DFQATT; CDR2 reads SNEGSKA (reference sequence). The CDR3 nucleotides read TGCAGTGCTTCCGACCGACAGGACAATGAGCAGTTCTTC. This codes for CSASDRQDNEQFF.

In its sample, this clonotype was seen many times. This chain uses TRBV6-6 with TRBJ1-2; perhaps TRBD1 as D (5 bases). The germline V gene has CDR1 MNHNY and CDR2 SVGAGI (reference sequence). V gave up 0 bases and J gave up 6 bases, with 11 bases separating them. This CDR3 contains 14 residues. The CDR3: CASSYSEGQNGYTF. The CDR3 nucleotides are TGTGCCAGCAGTTACTCGGAGGGGCAGAATGGCTACACCTTC.

This clonotype was seen at least ten times. The rearrangement uses TRBV20-1 and TRBJ1-1, with D unresolved. Germline V CDR1 and CDR2: DFQATT, SNEGSKA (reference sequence). There are 13 residues in the CDR3. V was cut by 5 bases and J by 1 base, with 11 bases left in between. The CDR3 sequence is CSAPGRWNTEAFF. CDR3 DNA sequence: TGCAGTGCTCCTGGACGGTGGAACACTGAAGCTTTCTTT.

Ten or more counts support this clonotype. The chain joins TRBV12-3 or TRBV12-4 to TRBJ1-2; D may be TRBD1 (6 bases). The CDR3 extends over 14 amino acids. Trimming cost V 0 bases and J 2 bases, with 7 bases left between them. The CDR3 nucleotides read TGTGCCAGCAGTTTAGCAGGGGGGAACTATGGCTACACCTTC. Its protein is CASSLAGGNYGYTF.

This clonotype was seen repeatedly, ten times or more. The rearrangement uses TRBV28 and TRBJ2-3, with TRBD2 identical over 10 bases. The CDR3 has 15 residues. Germline values: CDR1 MDHEN, CDR2 SYDVKM. V was pared by 5 bases and J by 4 bases, with 6 bases of the junction left unmatched. Here the CDR3 reads CASSPLAGASDTQYF. In nucleotides, the CDR3 is TGTGCCAGCAGTCCCCTAGCGGGGGCCTCAGATACGCAGTATTTT.

This clonotype was seen a few times. This rearrangement joins TRBV5-8 to TRBJ2-5, with D possibly being TRBD1 (5 bases). Germline V CDR1 and CDR2: SGHTS, YDEGEE. This CDR3 comprises 14 residues. Trimming took 3 bases from V and 5 from J, leaving 14 bases between them. CDR3 nucleotide sequence: TGTGCCAGCAGCTACGAAAGGGGCCCGGAGACCCAGTACTTC. Protein product: CASSYERGPETQYF. The full variable domain, completed using reference TRBV5-8 and TRBJ2-5, is EAGVTQSPTHLIKTRGQQATLRCSPISGHTSVYWYQQALGLGLQFLLWYDEGEERNRGNFPPRFSGRQFPNYSSELNVNALELEDSALYLCASSYERGPETQYFGPGTRLLVL.

A single count supports this clonotype. A single base separates this from a much larger clone, so it may be a read error. The J gene is TRBJ2-1, the V gene TRBV28, with unresolved D. CDR1 and CDR2 from the germline V gene are MDHEN and SYDVKM. This CDR3 spans 12 amino acids. Trimming shortened V by 8 bases and J by 7 bases, and 12 bases separated the two germline ends. The CDR3 bases are TGTGCCAGCGCCTCAGGCGATAATGAGCAGTTCTTC. As protein: CASASGDNEQFF.

The V gene is TRBV11-1, the J gene TRBJ2-1; 10 nucleotides agree with TRBD2. Germline lookup yields CDR1 SGHAT and CDR2 FQDESV (reference sequence). There are 16 residues in the CDR3. V shed 5 bases, J shed 3 bases, and the junction held 7 bases outside the gene matches. The DNA of the CDR3 is TGTGCCAGCAGCAACCCCAAGCGGGAGGGCTACAATGAGCAGTTCTTC. Residues: CASSNPKREGYNEQFF.

The rearrangement links TRBV2 to TRBJ1-2; TRBD1 is a possible D gene (5 bases). This CDR3 is 15 amino acids long. V lost 6 bases, J lost 6 bases, and 20 bases lay in between. The V gene's germline CDR1 is SNHLY and CDR2 FYNNEI. CDR3 in DNA: TGTGCCAGCAGGGGGACTCTCCAACTATTTAATGGCTACACCTTC. Translating it yields CASRGTLQLFNGYTF.

The CDR3 nucleotides are TGTGCCAGCAGTTCGAGCGTAAATTCACCCCTCCACTTT. As protein: CASSSSVNSPLHF. The V gene is TRBV27, the J gene TRBJ1-6; the D is unclear. Trimming cost V 4 bases and J 7 bases, with 8 bases left between them. Germline values: CDR1 MNHEY, CDR2 SMNVEV (reference sequence). CDR3 length equals 13 residues.

With regard to this clonotype: A junction boundary mismatches the germline segment, possibly from a read error. The rearrangement uses TRBV6-1 and TRBJ2-1; the D gene could be TRBD1 or TRBD2 (6 bases each). Germline V gives CDR1 MNHNS, CDR2 SASEGT. The CDR3 spans 13 residues. CDR3 sequence reads: CASSPNGGWEQCF. CDR3 DNA sequence: TGTGCCAGCAGTCCTAACGGGGGCTGGGAGCAGTGCTTC.

This clonotype was found once. The chain uses TRBV7-9 and TRBJ1-1; D gene uncertain. Germline V lookup: CDR1 SEHNR, CDR2 FQNEAQ (reference sequence). The CDR3 contains 15 residues. V lost 0 bases and J lost 1, with 9 bases in between. CDR3 in amino acids: CASSLALVGNTEAFF. The CDR3 DNA sequence: TGTGCCAGCAGCTTAGCGCTAGTTGGGAACACTGAAGCTTTCTTT. The variable domain in full, completed from reference TRBV7-9 and TRBJ1-1, reads DTGVSQNPRHKITKRGQNVTFRCDPISEHNRLYWYRQTLGQGPEFLTYFQNEAQLEKSRLLSDRFSAERPKGSFSTLEIQRTEQGDSAMYLCASSLALVGNTEAFFGQGTRLTVV.

The chain combines TRBV7-9 with TRBJ1-3; 7 nucleotides match TRBD1. Germline lookup yields CDR1 SEHNR and CDR2 FQNEAQ (reference sequence). Trimming at V came to 3 bases and at J to 8 bases, leaving 10 bases not matched to a gene. The CDR3 consists of 15 residues. In DNA, the CDR3 is TGTGCCAGCAGCTTTGTACAGGGGTTTGCGGACACCATATATTTT. It codes for CASSFVQGFADTIYF.

In this sample, this clonotype turned up a few times. This chain links TRBV15 with TRBJ2-1; D is unresolved. V lost 3 bases and J 12 bases, leaving 9 bases between the germline ends. From germline, CDR1 is LNHNV and CDR2 YYDKDF (reference sequence). The CDR3 has 11 residues. The CDR3 here is CATSSLKGQFF. Written as DNA, the CDR3 is TGTGCCACCAGCAGCCTGAAGGGGCAGTTCTTC.

The chain recombines TRBV19 with TRBJ1-6; D might be TRBD1 (5 bases). Germline V CDR1 and CDR2: LNHDA, SQIVND (reference sequence). The CDR3 runs to 13 residues. V gave up 5 bases and J gave up 9 bases, with 11 bases separating them. The CDR3 is CASSDLGVSPLHF. CDR3 in DNA: TGTGCCAGTAGTGACTTGGGGGTTTCACCCCTCCACTTT.